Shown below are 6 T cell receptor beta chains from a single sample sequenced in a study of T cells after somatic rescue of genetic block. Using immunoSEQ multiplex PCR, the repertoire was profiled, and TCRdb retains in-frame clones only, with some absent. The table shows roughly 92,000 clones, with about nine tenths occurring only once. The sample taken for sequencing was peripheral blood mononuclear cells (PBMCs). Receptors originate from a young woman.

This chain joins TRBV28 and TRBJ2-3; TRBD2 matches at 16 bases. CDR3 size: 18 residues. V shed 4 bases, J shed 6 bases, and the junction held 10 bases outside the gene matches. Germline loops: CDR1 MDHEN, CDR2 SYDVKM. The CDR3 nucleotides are TGTGCCAGCAGTTCACCGGGACTAGCGGGAGGGCCGAGGGATACGCAGTATTTT. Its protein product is CASSSPGLAGGPRDTQYF.

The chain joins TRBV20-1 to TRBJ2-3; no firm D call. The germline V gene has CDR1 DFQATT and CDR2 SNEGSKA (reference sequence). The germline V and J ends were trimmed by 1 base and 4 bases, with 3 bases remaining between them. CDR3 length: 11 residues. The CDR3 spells CSARVSDTQYF. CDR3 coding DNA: TGCAGTGCTAGAGTGTCAGATACGCAGTATTTT.

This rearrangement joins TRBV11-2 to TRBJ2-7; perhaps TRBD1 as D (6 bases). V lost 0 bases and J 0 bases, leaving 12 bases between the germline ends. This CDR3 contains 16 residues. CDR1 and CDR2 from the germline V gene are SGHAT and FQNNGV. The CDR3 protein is CASSLELGTSSYEQYF. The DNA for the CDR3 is TGTGCCAGCAGCTTAGAGCTCGGGACATCCTCCTACGAGCAGTACTTC. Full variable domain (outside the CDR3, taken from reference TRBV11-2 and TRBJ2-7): EAGVAQSPRYKIIEKRQSVAFWCNPISGHATLYWYQQILGQGPKLLIQFQNNGVVDDSQLPKDRFSAERLKGVDSTLKIQPAKLEDSAVYLCASSLELGTSSYEQYFGPGTRLTVT.

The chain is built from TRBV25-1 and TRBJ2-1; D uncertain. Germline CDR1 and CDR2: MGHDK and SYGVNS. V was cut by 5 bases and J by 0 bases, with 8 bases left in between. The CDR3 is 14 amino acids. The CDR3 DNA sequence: TGTGCCAGCAGTCGGAGAAACTCCTACAATGAGCAGTTCTTC. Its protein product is CASSRRNSYNEQFF.

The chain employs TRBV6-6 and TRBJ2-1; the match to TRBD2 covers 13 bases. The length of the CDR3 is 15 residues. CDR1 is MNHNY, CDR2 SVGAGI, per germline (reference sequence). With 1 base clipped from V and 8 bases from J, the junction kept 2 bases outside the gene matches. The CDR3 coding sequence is TGTGCCAGCAGTTACTGGACTAGCGGGAGAGATGAGCAGTTCTTC. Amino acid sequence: CASSYWTSGRDEQFF.

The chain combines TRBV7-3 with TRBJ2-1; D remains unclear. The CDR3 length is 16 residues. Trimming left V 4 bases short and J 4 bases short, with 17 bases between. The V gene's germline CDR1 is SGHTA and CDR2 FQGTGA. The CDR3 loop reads CASSSTLSSPYNEQFF. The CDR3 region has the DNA TGTGCCAGCAGCTCAACCCTCAGCAGCCCTTACAATGAGCAGTTCTTC.